The clone carrying this TCR beta chain turned up a few times. The antigen remains unidentified. These data are taken from a study of blood T cells in healthy people across ages. Study conclusions and caveats: A conclusive naive versus antigen-experienced comparison was prevented by the unsorted PBMCs. Naive T cell percentage and TCR beta diversity correlated strongly.

Germline CDR1 and CDR2: SQVTM and ANQGSEA. The CDR3 extends over 14 amino acids. V dropped 6 bases and J dropped 5; count of bases not matched to a gene: 9. A minimum of 6 million PBMCs was isolated per sample. Alongside a J-beta primer mix, a sample-barcoded 5' primer served in a second PCR lasting 7 to 11 cycles. TCRdb redid the calling of the 5' RACE reads with MiXCR, one entry per CDR3 protein. The sample includes roughly 1,100,000 distinct CDR3 sequences, under 30% of them seen just once. The same sample was also studied in work on T cells of mothers and their children. From that report: Similar effects of thymic selection on TCR recombination output were recorded in related and unrelated pairs.

This receptor was identified in a girl aged 2 to 9 in good health. The specimen sequenced was blood. The chain employs TRBV29-1 and TRBJ2-3; TRBD2 aligns across 9 bases. The CDR3 region is CSVDERGAGDTQYF. CDR3 nucleotide sequence: TGCAGCGTGGACGAGCGGGGGGCTGGAGATACGCAGTATTTT.